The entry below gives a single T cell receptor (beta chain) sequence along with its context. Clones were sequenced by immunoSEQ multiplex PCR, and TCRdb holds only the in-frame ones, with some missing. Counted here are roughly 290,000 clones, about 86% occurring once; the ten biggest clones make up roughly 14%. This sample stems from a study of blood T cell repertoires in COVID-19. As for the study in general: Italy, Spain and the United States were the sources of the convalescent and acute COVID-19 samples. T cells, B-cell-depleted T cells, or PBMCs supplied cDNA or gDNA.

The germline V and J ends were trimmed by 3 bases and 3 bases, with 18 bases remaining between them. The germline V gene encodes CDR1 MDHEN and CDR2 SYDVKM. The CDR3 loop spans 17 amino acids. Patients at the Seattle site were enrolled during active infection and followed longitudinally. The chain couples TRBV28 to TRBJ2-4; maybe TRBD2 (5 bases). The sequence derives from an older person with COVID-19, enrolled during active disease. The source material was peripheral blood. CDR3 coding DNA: TGTGCCAGCAGTTTCGGAGGCGGTTTTTCCGGCAAAAACATTCAGTACTTC. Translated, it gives CASSFGGGFSGKNIQYF.